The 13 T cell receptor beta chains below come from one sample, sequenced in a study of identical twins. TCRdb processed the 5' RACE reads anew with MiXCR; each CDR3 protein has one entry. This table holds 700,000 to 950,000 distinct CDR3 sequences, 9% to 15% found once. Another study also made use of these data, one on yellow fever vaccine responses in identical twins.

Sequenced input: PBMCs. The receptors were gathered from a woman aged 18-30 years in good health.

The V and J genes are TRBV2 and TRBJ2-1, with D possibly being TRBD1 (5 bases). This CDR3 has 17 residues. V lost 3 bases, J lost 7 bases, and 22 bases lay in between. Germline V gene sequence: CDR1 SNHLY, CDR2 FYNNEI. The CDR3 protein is CASSESAAWGLGNEQFF. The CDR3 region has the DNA TGTGCCAGCAGTGAGTCGGCCGCTTGGGGCTTGGGGAATGAGCAGTTCTTC.

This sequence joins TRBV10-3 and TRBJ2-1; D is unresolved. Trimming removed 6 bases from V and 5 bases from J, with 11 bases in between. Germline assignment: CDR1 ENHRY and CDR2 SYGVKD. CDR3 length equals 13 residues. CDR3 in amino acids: CAISTVVNNEQFF. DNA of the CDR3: TGTGCCATCAGCACCGTAGTAAACAATGAGCAGTTCTTC.

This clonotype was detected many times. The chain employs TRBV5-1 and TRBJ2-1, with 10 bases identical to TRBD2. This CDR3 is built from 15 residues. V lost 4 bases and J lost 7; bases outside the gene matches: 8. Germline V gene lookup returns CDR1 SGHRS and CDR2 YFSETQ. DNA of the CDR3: TGCGCCAGCAGCCTAGATAGCGGGGGGTGGAATGAGCAGTTCTTC. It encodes CASSLDSGGWNEQFF.

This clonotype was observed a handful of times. CDR3 nucleotide sequence: TGTGCCAGCAGGCAAAATAGCGGGATTTATGGGAATGAGCAGTTCTTC. It specifies CASRQNSGIYGNEQFF. This chain joins TRBV28 and TRBJ2-1; 8 bases line up with TRBD2. Germline V gene sequence: CDR1 MDHEN, CDR2 SYDVKM. V lost 6 bases and J lost 7; bases outside the gene matches: 14. This CDR3 spans 16 amino acids.

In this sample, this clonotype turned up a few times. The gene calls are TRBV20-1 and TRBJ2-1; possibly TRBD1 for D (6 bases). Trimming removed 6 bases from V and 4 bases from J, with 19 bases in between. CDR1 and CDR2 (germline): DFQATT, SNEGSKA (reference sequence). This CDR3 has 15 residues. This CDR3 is CSAIGRTETYNEQFF. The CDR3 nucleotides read TGCAGTGCGATTGGAAGGACAGAAACGTACAATGAGCAGTTCTTC.

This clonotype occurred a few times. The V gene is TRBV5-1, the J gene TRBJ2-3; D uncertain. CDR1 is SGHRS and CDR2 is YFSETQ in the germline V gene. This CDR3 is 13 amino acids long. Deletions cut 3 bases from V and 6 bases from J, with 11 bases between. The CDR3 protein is CASSSAFGDTQYF. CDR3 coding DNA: TGCGCCAGCAGCTCCGCGTTCGGGGATACGCAGTATTTT.

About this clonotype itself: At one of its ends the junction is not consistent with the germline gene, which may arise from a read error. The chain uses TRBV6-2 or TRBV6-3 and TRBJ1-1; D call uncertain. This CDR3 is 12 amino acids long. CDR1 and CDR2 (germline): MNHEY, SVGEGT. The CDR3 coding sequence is TGTGCCATCAGTCGACAGAACACTGAAGCTTTCTTT. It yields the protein CAISRQNTEAFF.

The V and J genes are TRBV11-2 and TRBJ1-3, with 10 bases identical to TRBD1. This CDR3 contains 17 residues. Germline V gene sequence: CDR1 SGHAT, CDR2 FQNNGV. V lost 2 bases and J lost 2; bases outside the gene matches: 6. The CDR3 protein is CASSLRGQGKAGNTIYF. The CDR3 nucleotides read TGTGCCAGCAGCTTACGGGGACAGGGGAAAGCTGGAAACACCATATATTTT.

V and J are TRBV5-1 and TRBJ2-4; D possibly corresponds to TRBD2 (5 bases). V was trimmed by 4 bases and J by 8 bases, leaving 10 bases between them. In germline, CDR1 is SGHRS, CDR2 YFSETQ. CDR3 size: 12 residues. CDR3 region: CASSPAGDIQYF. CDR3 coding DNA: TGCGCCAGCAGCCCCGCCGGGGACATTCAGTACTTC.

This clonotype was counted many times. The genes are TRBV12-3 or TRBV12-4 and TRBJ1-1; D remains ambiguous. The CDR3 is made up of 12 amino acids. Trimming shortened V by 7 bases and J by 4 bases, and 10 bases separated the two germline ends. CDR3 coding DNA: TGTGCCAGCAATAACTATCGCACTGAAGCTTTCTTT. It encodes CASNNYRTEAFF.

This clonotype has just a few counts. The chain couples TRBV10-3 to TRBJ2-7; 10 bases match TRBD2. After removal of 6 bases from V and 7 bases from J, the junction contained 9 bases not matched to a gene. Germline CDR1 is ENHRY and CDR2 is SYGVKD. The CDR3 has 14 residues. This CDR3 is CAIRGAGGPKEQYF. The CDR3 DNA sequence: TGTGCCATCAGGGGAGCGGGAGGGCCTAAAGAGCAGTACTTC.

CDR3 DNA sequence: TGTGCCAGTAGTCCCGTGGTACGGGGACACTCCTACAATGAGCAGTTCTTC. It translates to CASSPVVRGHSYNEQFF. V and J are TRBV19 and TRBJ2-1, with a possible D match to TRBD1 (6 bases). The V gene's germline CDR1 is LNHDA and CDR2 SQIVND (reference sequence). This CDR3 contains 17 residues. V lost 5 bases to trimming and J lost 0 bases, with 17 bases between them. Variable domain in full (rest from reference TRBV19 and TRBJ2-1): DGGITQSPKYLFRKEGQNVTLSCEQNLNHDAMYWYRQDPGQGLRLIYYSQIVNDFQKGDIAEGYSVSREKKESFPLTVTSAQKNPTAFYLCASSPVVRGHSYNEQFFGPGTRLTVL.

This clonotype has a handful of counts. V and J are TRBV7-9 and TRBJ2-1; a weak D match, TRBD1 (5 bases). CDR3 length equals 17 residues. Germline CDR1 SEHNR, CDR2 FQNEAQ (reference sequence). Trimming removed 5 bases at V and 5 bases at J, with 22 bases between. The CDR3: CASSPSQGDNEDNEQFF. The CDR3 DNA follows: TGTGCCAGCAGCCCGAGCCAGGGCGATAATGAGGACAATGAGCAGTTCTTC.